This T cell receptor (beta chain) is from a study of blood T cell repertoires in COVID-19. Study-level information: The samples span acute and convalescent COVID-19 from the United States, Italy and Spain. The analysed material was cDNA or gDNA that came from T cells, B-cell-depleted T cells, or PBMCs.

Per the study methods: Estimates of nucleated cell counts were drawn from the amplification of reference gene primers. Data came from immunoSEQ multiplex PCR; TCRdb stores just in-frame clones and leaves some out. V, J and clone size derive from that table, while D and trimming were established from the DNA sequence. The sample records hundreds of thousands of clones, approximately 86% being singletons. This clonotype was sampled from a man between 60 and 70 years old with acute or convalescent COVID-19. The sequencing sample was made of peripheral blood.

The CDR3 sequence: CASSPAPGLAFRSYNEQFF. The DNA of the CDR3 is TGTGCCAGCAGTCCGGCCCCGGGACTAGCCTTTAGGTCCTACAATGAGCAGTTCTTC. The chain links TRBV6-2 or TRBV6-3 to TRBJ2-1; 9 bases map to TRBD2. The CDR3 loop spans 19 amino acids. With 5 bases clipped from V and 1 base from J, the junction kept 15 bases outside the gene matches. CDR1 is MNHEY and CDR2 is SVGEGT in the germline V gene.